This entry features one T cell receptor beta chain sequence. Individual cDNA molecules were tagged with unique molecular identifiers. TCRdb re-analysed the 5' RACE reads in MiXCR, keeping a single row per CDR3 protein. The sample gives roughly 28,000 distinct CDR3 sequences, 5.4% of which show up once; 0.92% is in the top ten. The data originate from a study of early T cells in non-severe SARS-CoV-2 infection. For the study at large: Sequencing used unsorted whole-blood bulk RNA, so chains lack pairing.

The CDR3 loop spans 14 amino acids. The J segment lost 7 bases and the V segment lost 0 bases, leaving 3 bases of the junction unmatched. The germline CDR1 and CDR2 sequences are LGHNA and YSLEER. Sequencing used whole blood. The clonotype was recovered from an adult who was a healthcare worker with PCR-confirmed SARS-CoV-2 infection or an uninfected control (not recorded which). The gene calls are TRBV4-3 and TRBJ2-1; 7 bases line up with TRBD2. DNA of the CDR3: TGCGCCAGCAGCCAAGATCTAGCGGTAAATGAGCAGTTCTTC. Residues: CASSQDLAVNEQFF.